The 2 T cell receptor beta chains reported below all come from one sample, sequenced in a study of spatial heterogeneity in lung cancer. No cognate antigen is known for these TCRs. Time point: sample taken at primary tumor resection. Study-wide findings and caveats: Tumors with more nonsynonymous mutations had more expanded intratumoral alpha and beta TCRs.

TCRdb re-called the 5' RACE reads through MiXCR, storing one row per CDR3 protein. In the table there are 5,500 to 7,500 distinct CDR3 sequences, over 9.5% of which are singletons. The source material was lung tumor tissue, sampled at surgery. All receptors come from a male donor with early-stage non-small cell lung cancer.

Notes on this clonotype: A library made for alpha chains picked up this beta chain off target, so its size means little. The chain employs TRBV29-1 and TRBJ1-1; D uncertain. The germline gives CDR1 SQVTM, CDR2 ANQGSEA. CDR3 size: 11 residues. Trimming shortened V by 1 base and J by 6 bases, and 6 bases separated the two germline ends. CDR3 in DNA: TGCAGCGTTGAAGGGTGGCCTGAAGCTTTCTTT. It specifies CSVEGWPEAFF.

A word on this clonotype: Within a library made for alpha chains, this beta chain is off target, and its count is uninformative. The V and J genes are TRBV29-1 and TRBJ2-5; 7 bases align to TRBD1. Trimming removed 4 bases from V and 5 bases from J; junction bases left unmatched: 7. Germline V gives CDR1 SQVTM, CDR2 ANQGSEA. The CDR3 spans 13 residues. The CDR3 nucleotides are TGCAGCGTTGGGCTACAGGGGAAGGAGACCCAGTACTTC. Encoded protein: CSVGLQGKETQYF.